The clone carrying this TCR beta chain was counted at least ten times. This sample is part of a study of T cells after yellow fever vaccination. MiXCR, run by TCRdb on the 5' RACE reads, gives a single entry per CDR3 protein. Of 150,000 to 200,000 distinct CDR3 sequences listed, roughly 6.2% are singletons. Germline trimming cut 2 bases from V and 5 bases from J; bases unmatched to any gene: 4. The CDR3 covers 14 residues. Germline V gene data show CDR1 as SGHTA and CDR2 as FQGNSA. The chain has TRBV7-2 and TRBJ2-5; 8 bases fit TRBD2. The sequencing here drew on CD4+ T cells sorted from PBMCs, taken on the day of the first yellow fever vaccination. The sequence came from a man younger than 35 who received the YFV17D yellow fever vaccine. The CDR3 DNA reads TGTGCCAGCAGCTTAACGGGGGGGGCGGAGACCCAGTACTTC. Translating it yields CASSLTGGAETQYF.